These 13 T cell receptor beta chains were sequenced from one sample in a study of T-cell reconstitution after alpha-beta-depleted transplantation in children. A library of TCRbeta sequences, prepared with unique molecular identifiers, was generated. TCRdb recomputed calls from the PCR reads with MiXCR, one row per CDR3 protein. Of some 220,000 distinct CDR3 sequences listed, roughly a tenth are singletons. The source material was PBMCs from the stem cell graft donor, sampled from the stem cell graft. All receptors come from a human donor who donated a stem cell graft to a child with acute lymphoblastic leukemia.

A few counts support this clonotype. The genes are TRBV5-1 and TRBJ2-2, with D perhaps being TRBD1 or TRBD2 (5 bases each). Germline values: CDR1 SGHRS, CDR2 YFSETQ. The CDR3 length is 14 residues. The V gene lost 5 bases and the J gene lost 2 bases, with 10 bases spanning the gap. The CDR3 loop reads CASRMGTNTGELFF. The CDR3 coding sequence is TGCGCCAGCAGGATGGGGACCAACACCGGGGAGCTGTTTTTT. Using reference TRBV5-1 and TRBJ2-2 for the parts outside the CDR3, the full variable domain is KAGVTQTPRYLIKTRGQQVTLSCSPISGHRSVSWYQQTPGQGLQFLFEYFSETQRNKGNFPGRFSGRQFSNSRSEMNVSTLELGDSALYLCASRMGTNTGELFFGEGSRLTVL.

This clonotype was seen a few times. The chain employs TRBV20-1 and TRBJ1-4; no definite D call. This CDR3 region has 11 residues. V was cut by 2 bases and J by 8 bases, with 6 bases left in between. CDR1 is DFQATT, CDR2 SNEGSKA, per germline (reference sequence). The CDR3 reads CSARNVEKLFF. In DNA, the CDR3 is TGCAGTGCTAGAAACGTAGAAAAACTGTTTTTT.

This clonotype was observed at least ten times. The genes are TRBV12-3 or TRBV12-4 and TRBJ1-5, with TRBD1 as a possible D gene (6 bases). The CDR3 contains 13 residues. V was cut by 6 bases and J by 1 base, with 7 bases left in between. The CDR3, as DNA: TGTGCCAGCAGCGGACAGAGCAATCAGCCCCAGCATTTT. It codes for CASSGQSNQPQHF.

This clonotype was observed a handful of times. The chain carries TRBV5-1 and TRBJ2-3; the D gene could be TRBD1 or TRBD2 (7 bases each). Germline CDR1 reads SGHRS; CDR2 reads YFSETQ. V was pared by 4 bases and J by 4 bases, with 16 bases between. The CDR3 extends over 15 amino acids. The CDR3 DNA reads as TGCGCCAGCAGCCTCAGGGGGGGGCCGCCAGATACGCAGTATTTT. As protein: CASSLRGGPPDTQYF.

This clonotype came up many times. The chain couples TRBV6-2 or TRBV6-3 to TRBJ1-5; the match to TRBD1 covers 11 bases. In germline, CDR1 is MNHEY, CDR2 SVGEGT. The length of the CDR3 is 14 residues. The junction had 8 bases not matched to a gene; V was cut back by 9 bases and J by 7 bases. The CDR3 sequence: CASKSGTGGQPQHF. CDR3 nucleotide sequence: TGTGCCAGTAAGTCGGGGACAGGGGGGCAGCCCCAGCATTTT.

There are a few counts of this clonotype. The chain recombines TRBV12-3 or TRBV12-4 with TRBJ1-2, with D hard to call. The CDR3 has 15 amino acids. Trimming removed 1 base from V and 8 bases from J, with 17 bases in between. The CDR3: CASSLERTPVGGYTF. The CDR3 nucleotides are TGTGCCAGCAGTTTAGAACGGACCCCCGTCGGGGGCTACACCTTC.

Details on this clonotype: This may be a read error: a much more frequent sequence differs by one nucleotide. The rearrangement uses TRBV30 and TRBJ1-1; D uncertain. The CDR3 sequence is 14 residues long. Germline values: CDR1 GTSNPN, CDR2 SVGIG (reference sequence). DNA of the CDR3: TGTGCCTGGAGTTTCGGACGGCCGAACCCTGAAGCTTTCTTT. As protein: CAWSFGRPNPEAFF.

This clonotype was observed at least ten times. This chain joins TRBV12-3 or TRBV12-4 and TRBJ2-5, with TRBD2 matching over 12 bases. CDR3 length: 16 residues. J gave up 1 base and V 3 bases, and 3 bases lay outside the gene matches. The CDR3, as DNA: TGTGCCAGCAGTTTCCTAGCGGGGGGGACCCAAGAGACCCAGTACTTC. This codes for CASSFLAGGTQETQYF.

This clonotype showed up many times. V is TRBV6-1 and J is TRBJ1-3; D may be TRBD1 (5 bases). The V end was cut by 6 bases, the J end by 3 bases, with 12 bases between. Germline V gene lookup returns CDR1 MNHNS and CDR2 SASEGT. This CDR3 is built from 14 residues. Written as DNA, the CDR3 is TGTGCCAGCAGCCCGGGACTTCTTGGAAACACCATATATTTT. Translation gives CASSPGLLGNTIYF.

The chain links TRBV12-3 or TRBV12-4 to TRBJ1-5; 10 nucleotides match TRBD1. The CDR3 runs 15 residues. V dropped 6 bases and J dropped 6; count of bases not matched to a gene: 8. The chain's CDR3 is CASSRGTGVGQPQHF. In DNA, the CDR3 is TGTGCCAGCAGCCGCGGGACAGGGGTTGGTCAGCCCCAGCATTTT.

This clonotype was counted between two and nine times. The chain is built from TRBV14 and TRBJ1-6; no definite D call. V gave up 2 bases and J gave up 10 bases, with 12 bases separating them. The CDR3 loop spans 14 amino acids. CDR1 SGHDN and CDR2 FVKESK come from the germline V gene. CDR3 amino acids: CASSQPGPISPLHF. The CDR3 DNA follows: TGTGCCAGCAGCCAACCCGGGCCCATATCACCCCTCCACTTT. Based on the CDR3 plus reference TRBV14 and TRBJ1-6, the full variable domain is EAGVTQFPSHSVIEKGQTVTLRCDPISGHDNLYWYRRVMGKEIKFLLHFVKESKQDESGMPNNRFLAERTGGTYSTLKVQPAELEDSGVYFCASSQPGPISPLHFGNGTRLTVT.

This clonotype was detected ten times or more. V gene TRBV20-1 combines with J gene TRBJ1-1; no definite D call. Trimming removed 3 bases at V and 5 bases at J, with 7 bases between. This CDR3 is built from 11 residues. In germline, CDR1 is DFQATT, CDR2 SNEGSKA (reference sequence). CDR3 in amino acids: CSARSGTEAFF. The CDR3, as DNA: TGCAGTGCTAGGAGTGGGACTGAAGCTTTCTTT.

The chain carries TRBV21-1 and TRBJ2-7; the table's D gene call, TRBD1, was not cross checked with the DNA. TRBV21-1 is deemed a pseudogene. CDR3 length: 16 residues. This chain's CDR3 is CASSEHRDREDYEQYF. CDR3 coding DNA: TGTGCCAGCAGCGAACACCGGGACAGGGAAGATTACGAGCAGTACTTC.